These 5 T cell receptor beta chains share one sample of origin, sequenced in a study of T-cell reconstitution after alpha-beta-depleted transplantation in children. Library preparation (for TCRbeta) was performed with unique molecular identifiers. TCRdb redid the calling of the PCR reads with MiXCR, one entry per CDR3 protein. Among under 350,000 distinct CDR3 sequences listed, about a tenth were seen once. The source was PBMCs from the stem cell graft donor, collected from the stem cell graft. Source of these receptors: a human donor who donated a stem cell graft to a child with SCID.

The chain is built from TRBV6-2 or TRBV6-3 and TRBJ1-4, with D possibly being TRBD1 (5 bases). Between the trimmed V and J ends, which lost 0 bases and 7 bases, there was a span of 9 bases. The V gene's germline CDR1 is MNHEY and CDR2 SVGEGT. The length of the CDR3 is 14 residues. The CDR3 here is CASSYSGAGEKLFF. The CDR3 DNA reads as TGTGCCAGCAGTTACTCAGGGGCCGGTGAAAAACTGTTTTTT.

The rearrangement uses TRBV20-1 and TRBJ2-1; 8 bases fit TRBD2. This CDR3 is built from 17 residues. Germline CDR1 is DFQATT and CDR2 is SNEGSKA (reference sequence). V trimming: 0 bases; J trimming: 0 bases; junction bases outside the gene matches: 7. In nucleotides, the CDR3 is TGCAGTGCTAGAGATGATCGGGGGGGACCCTCCTACAATGAGCAGTTCTTC. It specifies CSARDDRGGPSYNEQFF.

The chain combines TRBV27 with TRBJ2-3, with 7 nucleotides matching TRBD2. J lost 2 bases, V lost 10 bases, and 12 bases had no gene match. Germline CDR1 is MNHEY and CDR2 is SMNVEV (reference sequence). The CDR3 contains 15 residues. The CDR3 DNA follows: TGTGCCACCAGCGGGGACTACCGAGCCACAGATACGCAGTATTTT. This gives the protein CATSGDYRATDTQYF.

This clonotype appeared once. The CDR3 carries no conserved terminal phenylalanine or tryptophan, so it likely arises from a read error. The rearrangement uses TRBV20-1 and TRBJ2-1; D could derive from TRBD1 or TRBD2 (5 bases each). V lost 1 base to trimming and J lost 6 bases, with 16 bases between them. This CDR3 region has 15 residues. Germline CDR1 reads DFQATT; CDR2 reads SNEGSKA (reference sequence). As DNA, the CDR3 is TGCAGTGCTAGAGGTTCCGGGACCCTTGGCAATGAGCAGTTCTCC. This encodes CSARGSGTLGNEQFS.

This sequence joins TRBV6-5 and TRBJ2-7; 9 bases line up with TRBD1. CDR1 is MNHEY and CDR2 is SVGAGI in the germline V gene. The CDR3 is 14 residues long. V was clipped by 2 bases and J by 7 bases; unmatched bases: 6. The CDR3 coding sequence is TGTGCCAGCAGTTACGCCTCCGGGACAGGGGAGCAGTACTTC. Protein product: CASSYASGTGEQYF.